The 30 T cell receptor beta chains given below trace back to one sample, sequenced in a study of shared clonotypes between healthy human individuals. The data were produced by immunoSEQ multiplex PCR, yet TCRdb's version contains in-frame clones alone and is incomplete. The sample lists 500,000 to 550,000 clones; more than 95% were seen once. Specimen: naive CD4+ T cells sorted from blood. Described subset: CD45RA+ positively selected. These receptors were taken from a woman under 40 in good health.

The rearrangement uses TRBV11-3 and TRBJ2-3, with D unresolved. The CDR3 covers 11 residues. Germline CDR1 is SGHNT and CDR2 is YENEEA. Trimming removed 8 bases from V and 5 bases from J, with 8 bases in between. DNA for the CDR3: TGTGCCAGCGTACGCGAAGATACGCAGTATTTT. It codes for CASVREDTQYF.

The gene calls are TRBV19 and TRBJ2-1; 8 positions agree with TRBD2. Germline V gene sequence: CDR1 LNHDA, CDR2 SQIVND (reference sequence). The V gene end was trimmed by 3 bases and the J gene end by 0 bases; junction bases not matched to a gene: 10. The CDR3 is 18 residues long. CDR3 residues: CASSIQKLAGSSYNEQFF. The DNA of the CDR3 is TGTGCCAGTAGTATCCAGAAGTTAGCGGGGAGCTCCTACAATGAGCAGTTCTTC.

The chain is built from TRBV29-1 and TRBJ1-1; D perhaps matches TRBD1 (6 bases). Germline CDR1 reads SQVTM; CDR2 reads ANQGSEA. V was shortened by 6 bases and J by 5 bases, with 16 bases between the two germline ends. CDR3 length: 13 amino acids. The CDR3 region is CSVSQGEGTEAFF. CDR3 nucleotides: TGCAGCGTCTCACAGGGCGAGGGGACTGAAGCTTTCTTT. Complete variable domain (other parts from reference TRBV29-1 and TRBJ1-1): SAVISQKPSRDICQRGTSLTIQCQVDSQVTMMFWYRQQPGQSLTLIATANQGSEATYESGFVIDKFPISRPNLTFSTLTVSNMSPEDSSIYLCSVSQGEGTEAFFGQGTRLTVV.

The table lists this clone with a count of one. This chain joins TRBV6-5 and TRBJ2-1; D uncertain. The CDR3 spans 14 residues. V gave up 0 bases and J gave up 5 bases, with 8 bases separating them. The V gene's germline CDR1 is MNHEY and CDR2 SVGAGI. The CDR3 DNA reads TGTGCCAGCAGTTACTCGGGCGGAAACAATGAGCAGTTCTTC. Translated: CASSYSGGNNEQFF.

The chain is built from TRBV28 and TRBJ1-2; TRBD1 matches at 10 bases. Losses at the gene ends were 4 bases for V and 12 bases for J; bases not matched to a gene: 5. The CDR3 length is 12 residues. From germline, CDR1 is MDHEN and CDR2 SYDVKM. The CDR3 coding sequence is TGTGCCAGCAGTTGGGACAGGGGATATGACACCTTC. It is translated as CASSWDRGYDTF.

This chain connects TRBV28 to TRBJ2-2; D is uncertain. Germline lookup yields CDR1 MDHEN and CDR2 SYDVKM. The V gene lost 5 bases and the J gene lost 6 bases, with 19 bases spanning the gap. The CDR3 length is 16 residues. The CDR3 DNA is TGTGCCAGCAGTCTTCCGAAGCTGGGGTCTGCCGGGGAGCTGTTTTTT. Amino acids: CASSLPKLGSAGELFF.

V gene TRBV4-1 combines with J gene TRBJ2-1, with a weak D call TRBD2 (6 bases). This CDR3 spans 16 amino acids. Germline V CDR1 and CDR2: MGHRA, YSYEKL. V dropped 0 bases and J dropped 3 bases, with 12 bases sitting between them. The CDR3 protein is CASSQDWASDYNEQFF. The CDR3, as DNA: TGCGCCAGCAGCCAAGATTGGGCTAGCGACTACAATGAGCAGTTCTTC.

The rearrangement uses TRBV10-1 and TRBJ2-1; D is perhaps TRBD2 (5 bases). CDR3 length: 14 amino acids. Germline-derived CDR1 and CDR2 are WNHNN and SYGVQD (reference sequence). V was cut by 5 bases and J by 3 bases, with 11 bases left in between. The CDR3 DNA reads as TGCGCCAGCAGTCGAGCCGGGGACTACAATGAGCAGTTCTTC. Amino acids: CASSRAGDYNEQFF.

The CDR3 spells CASSARFAGGTYEQYF. CDR3 DNA: TGTGCCAGCAGCGCTCGGTTCGCGGGAGGAACCTACGAGCAGTACTTC. The chain employs TRBV9 and TRBJ2-7; 8 nucleotides agree with TRBD2. This CDR3 has 16 residues. With V trimmed by 3 bases and J by 2 bases, 10 bases remained unmatched. In germline, CDR1 is SGDLS, CDR2 YYNGEE.

This chain uses TRBV6-5 with TRBJ1-2; 8 nucleotides align to TRBD1. Trimming cost V 6 bases and J 7 bases; bases outside gene matches: 7. Germline V lookup: CDR1 MNHEY, CDR2 SVGAGI. There are 13 residues in the CDR3. Written as DNA, the CDR3 is TGTGCCAGCAGCCGTGACAGGGGTGGTGGCTACACCTTC. It translates to CASSRDRGGGYTF.

The V gene is TRBV28, the J gene TRBJ2-7, with TRBD1 matching 8 bases. The CDR3 spans 13 residues. From germline, CDR1 is MDHEN and CDR2 SYDVKM. After removal of 10 bases from V and 3 bases from J, the junction contained 8 bases not matched to a gene. Here the CDR3 reads CATRQGRGYEQYF. In DNA form, the CDR3 reads TGTGCCACCCGACAGGGGCGGGGCTACGAGCAGTACTTC.

The chain joins TRBV27 to TRBJ2-1; 13 nucleotides align to TRBD2. This CDR3 is 15 amino acids long. V shed 6 bases and J 6 bases; nucleotides not matched to a gene: 5. The V gene's germline CDR1 is MNHEY and CDR2 SMNVEV (reference sequence). CDR3 sequence (DNA): TGTGCCAGCAGACTAGCGGGAGGGCCTGGCAATGAGCAGTTCTTC. Protein: CASRLAGGPGNEQFF.

V is TRBV28 and J is TRBJ1-1, with 8 bases lining up with TRBD1. There are 14 residues in the CDR3. Germline-derived CDR1 and CDR2 are MDHEN and SYDVKM. V lost 6 bases and J lost 4; bases outside the gene matches: 7. In nucleotides, the CDR3 is TGTGCCAGCAGGACCCTTCAGGGGGCCACTGAAGCTTTCTTT. Protein product: CASRTLQGATEAFF.

V gene TRBV6-1 combines with J gene TRBJ2-6; TRBD1 is a possible D gene (5 bases). The CDR3 runs to 14 residues. V dropped 8 bases and J dropped 2 bases, with 10 bases sitting between them. Per germline, CDR1 MNHNS and CDR2 SASEGT. CDR3 sequence reads: CASAVGPGANVLTF. CDR3 nucleotides: TGTGCCAGCGCCGTGGGGCCTGGGGCCAACGTCCTGACTTTC.

The chain is built from TRBV5-4 and TRBJ2-1; 8 positions match TRBD2. With 0 bases clipped from V and 8 bases from J, the junction kept 7 bases outside the gene matches. From germline, CDR1 is SGHNT and CDR2 YYREEE (reference sequence). The CDR3 has 15 residues. The CDR3 coding sequence is TGTGCCAGCAGCTTGGCCCTAGCGGGTTTCGATGAGCAGTTCTTC. This gives the protein CASSLALAGFDEQFF.

The CDR3 nucleotides read TGTGCCAGCAGTAGGGGGCGGGCGTACGAGCAGTACTTC. This codes for CASSRGRAYEQYF. This rearrangement joins TRBV2 to TRBJ2-7; 7 positions agree with TRBD1. The CDR3 is 13 amino acids. Losses at the gene ends were 5 bases for V and 4 bases for J; bases not matched to a gene: 5. Germline values: CDR1 SNHLY, CDR2 FYNNEI.

The gene calls are TRBV28 and TRBJ1-5; 9 positions agree with TRBD1. Germline V gene lookup returns CDR1 MDHEN and CDR2 SYDVKM. The CDR3 is 15 residues long. The junction had 5 bases not matched to a gene; V was cut back by 4 bases and J by 4 bases. The CDR3 DNA is TGTGCCAGCAGTTATGGGACAGGGCTTAATCAGCCCCAGCATTTT. Translated: CASSYGTGLNQPQHF. The variable domain in full, completed from reference TRBV28 and TRBJ1-5, reads DVKVTQSSRYLVKRTGEKVFLECVQDMDHENMFWYRQDPGLGLRLIYFSYDVKMKEKGDIPEGYSVSREKKERFSLILESASTNQTSMYLCASSYGTGLNQPQHFGDGTRLSIL.

The chain is built from TRBV19 and TRBJ2-3; no definite D call. The CDR3 extends over 14 amino acids. The germline V gene encodes CDR1 LNHDA and CDR2 SQIVND (reference sequence). Trimming removed 7 bases at V and 3 bases at J, with 14 bases between. The CDR3 spells CASNPPGRTDTQYF. In DNA form, the CDR3 reads TGTGCCAGTAACCCCCCCGGTCGGACAGATACGCAGTATTTT.

The rearrangement links TRBV5-8 to TRBJ2-5; the match to TRBD2 covers 14 bases. The V and J ends lost 3 bases and 3 bases, in that order; junction bases with no gene match: 1. The CDR3 extends over 15 amino acids. Germline assignment: CDR1 SGHTS and CDR2 YDEGEE. The CDR3 sequence: CASSWGLAGEETQYF. The CDR3 nucleotides read TGTGCCAGCAGCTGGGGACTAGCGGGAGAAGAGACCCAGTACTTC.

The V call is TRBV5-4, the J call TRBJ2-1; tentatively, D is TRBD1 or TRBD2 (6 bases each). Germline lookup yields CDR1 SGHNT and CDR2 YYREEE (reference sequence). The CDR3 consists of 16 residues. The germline V and J ends were trimmed by 0 bases and 3 bases, with 13 bases remaining between them. Written as DNA, the CDR3 is TGTGCCAGCAGCTTGGAGGTGGGGGGCGGCTACAATGAGCAGTTCTTC. Translating gives CASSLEVGGGYNEQFF.

The V and J genes are TRBV27 and TRBJ1-4, with D unresolved. The germline gives CDR1 MNHEY, CDR2 SMNVEV (reference sequence). V lost 5 bases to trimming and J lost 6 bases, with 16 bases between them. This CDR3 is 15 amino acids long. This chain's CDR3 is CASSDRGGRHEKLFF. The CDR3 nucleotides read TGTGCCAGCAGTGACCGTGGAGGTCGGCATGAAAAACTGTTTTTT.

V and J are TRBV10-3 and TRBJ1-2; D may be TRBD1 (6 bases). Trimming shortened V by 3 bases and J by 6 bases, and 14 bases separated the two germline ends. The CDR3 has 14 residues. Germline CDR1 is ENHRY and CDR2 is SYGVKD. This CDR3 is CAISDPDSLDGYTF. DNA of the CDR3: TGTGCCATCAGTGACCCGGACAGCCTCGATGGCTACACCTTC.

The genes are TRBV4-1 and TRBJ2-5; 16 bases agree with TRBD2. The CDR3 runs to 17 residues. In germline, CDR1 is MGHRA, CDR2 YSYEKL. V lost 0 bases to trimming and J lost 11 bases; unmatched junction nucleotides: 9. The CDR3 DNA follows: TGCGCCAGCAGCCAAGAAACGGGACTAGCGGGAGGGGGGGAGCAGTACTTC. It codes for CASSQETGLAGGGEQYF.

V gene TRBV28 combines with J gene TRBJ2-6, with unresolved D. CDR3 length: 13 residues. CDR1 is MDHEN, CDR2 SYDVKM, per germline. Deletions cut 4 bases from V and 2 bases from J, with 3 bases between. This CDR3 reads CASSSAGANVLTF. The CDR3 DNA reads as TGTGCCAGCAGTTCGGCTGGGGCCAACGTCCTGACTTTC.

The rearrangement joins TRBV5-1 to TRBJ2-5, with a weak D call TRBD1 (5 bases). Germline V CDR1 and CDR2: SGHRS, YFSETQ. CDR3 length: 14 amino acids. Trimming took off 1 base at V and 1 base at J, with 8 bases between the two ends. CDR3 region: CASSLIDSQETQYF. Written as DNA, the CDR3 is TGCGCCAGCAGCTTGATTGACAGCCAAGAGACCCAGTACTTC.

This clone was seen only once. In DNA form, the CDR3 reads TGTGCCAGCAGCCCGGGGGGATACACTGAAGCTTTCTTT. It codes for CASSPGGYTEAFF. The chain joins TRBV14 to TRBJ1-1; D possibly corresponds to TRBD1 (5 bases). Germline V lookup: CDR1 SGHDN, CDR2 FVKESK. This CDR3 spans 13 amino acids. V lost 4 bases to trimming and J lost 3 bases, with 9 bases between them.

The chain uses TRBV27 and TRBJ2-7, with D perhaps TRBD2 (6 bases). Per the germline V gene, CDR1 is MNHEY and CDR2 is SMNVEV (reference sequence). CDR3 length: 12 residues. V lost 5 bases and J 6 bases, leaving 11 bases between the germline ends. CDR3: CASSVPGSEQYF. CDR3 coding DNA: TGTGCCAGCAGTGTACCCGGGAGCGAGCAGTACTTC.

The V call is TRBV11-2, the J call TRBJ2-5; D possibly corresponds to TRBD1 (6 bases). Germline V lookup: CDR1 SGHAT, CDR2 FQNNGV. Between the trimmed V and J ends, which lost 1 base and 5 bases, there was a span of 14 bases. This CDR3 is 15 amino acids long. The CDR3 loop reads CASSLVRQAFETQYF. CDR3 DNA sequence: TGTGCCAGCAGCTTAGTAAGACAGGCTTTCGAGACCCAGTACTTC.

The chain combines TRBV6-6 with TRBJ2-7; TRBD1 might be the D (6 bases). Deletions cut 0 bases from V and 3 bases from J, with 9 bases between. The CDR3 spans 14 residues. The germline V gene has CDR1 MNHNY and CDR2 SVGAGI (reference sequence). The CDR3 here is CASSYSGHLYEQYF. DNA of the CDR3: TGTGCCAGCAGTTACTCGGGACACCTCTACGAGCAGTACTTC.

This clone was observed once. The chain links TRBV29-1 to TRBJ1-3; 7 nucleotides line up with TRBD1. CDR3 length: 13 amino acids. Germline V lookup: CDR1 SQVTM, CDR2 ANQGSEA. J was trimmed by 0 bases and V by 7 bases; bases with no gene match: 3. CDR3 protein: CSGQGSSGNTIYF. CDR3 sequence (DNA): TGCAGCGGACAGGGCAGCTCTGGAAACACCATATATTTT.